The 27 T cell receptor beta chains in this list originate from one sample, sequenced in a study of cytomegalovirus exposure and HLA in healthy donors. Generated by immunoSEQ multiplex PCR, the TCRdb table keeps only in-frame clones and is missing some. The table shows about 330,000 clones, with 75% to 90% occurring only once. The specimen sequenced was PBMCs. Receptor source: a woman younger than 45 in good health and CMV-seropositive.

V usage is TRBV7-6 and J usage is TRBJ2-7, with TRBD2 matching 12 bases. This CDR3 has 17 amino acids. Germline V gene lookup returns CDR1 SGHVS and CDR2 FNYEAQ. The trim removed 5 bases at V and 2 bases at J, leaving 10 bases unmatched. The CDR3 sequence: CASSPWTSGDIPYEQYF. The CDR3 region has the DNA TGTGCCAGCAGCCCATGGACTAGCGGGGATATACCCTACGAGCAGTACTTC.

This clone has only a few counts. The chain is built from TRBV5-1 and TRBJ2-7; TRBD1 aligns across 7 bases. Trimming cost V 2 bases and J 3 bases; bases outside gene matches: 5. The germline CDR1 and CDR2 sequences are SGHRS and YFSETQ. The length of the CDR3 is 14 residues. CDR3 in amino acids: CASSLQGTYYEQYF. The CDR3 region has the DNA TGCGCCAGCAGCTTACAGGGGACCTACTACGAGCAGTACTTC.

The rearrangement links TRBV28 to TRBJ1-2; D might be TRBD1 (6 bases). This CDR3 has 12 residues. Trimming took off 6 bases at V and 5 bases at J, with 10 bases between the two ends. Germline assignment: CDR1 MDHEN and CDR2 SYDVKM. CDR3 in amino acids: CASRTGQYGYTF. CDR3 DNA sequence: TGTGCCAGCAGAACCGGACAGTATGGCTACACCTTC.

The V gene is TRBV28, the J gene TRBJ1-1; D unclear. This CDR3 is built from 15 residues. V dropped 2 bases and J dropped 0 bases, with 10 bases sitting between them. Germline assignment: CDR1 MDHEN and CDR2 SYDVKM. The CDR3 is CASSLSGLLNTEAFF. The CDR3 bases are TGTGCCAGCAGTTTAAGCGGCTTACTGAACACTGAAGCTTTCTTT.

The rearrangement uses TRBV4-1 and TRBJ1-2; 12 bases line up with TRBD1. CDR3 length equals 15 residues. V dropped 3 bases and J dropped 4; count of bases not matched to a gene: 3. Per germline, CDR1 MGHRA and CDR2 YSYEKL. The chain's CDR3 is CASSQGQGAVYGYTF. DNA of the CDR3: TGCGCCAGCAGCCAGGGACAGGGGGCCGTCTATGGCTACACCTTC.

This clone was seen once. The chain joins TRBV25-1 to TRBJ1-2; D remains ambiguous. The V gene lost 2 bases and the J gene lost 4 bases, with 11 bases spanning the gap. This CDR3 is built from 14 residues. Germline V gene data show CDR1 as MGHDK and CDR2 as SYGVNS. The CDR3 nucleotides are TGTGCCAGCAGTGAAGTCGGGGTCGGCTATGGCTACACCTTC. Amino acids: CASSEVGVGYGYTF.

The V and J genes are TRBV18 and TRBJ1-3, with D unresolved. The CDR3 runs 15 residues. Looked up from germline, CDR1 is KGHSH and CDR2 is LQKENI. V was trimmed by 3 bases and J by 0 bases, leaving 9 bases between them. For the CDR3, the DNA is TGTGCCAGCTCACCTCCCTCGAGCTCTGGAAACACCATATATTTT. The encoded protein is CASSPPSSSGNTIYF.

This clone was seen a single time. The genes are TRBV12-5 and TRBJ1-4; 9 nucleotides agree with TRBD1. There are 18 residues in the CDR3. The V and J ends lost 0 bases and 1 base, in that order; junction bases with no gene match: 6. Germline V gives CDR1 LGHNT, CDR2 FRNRAP. In DNA form, the CDR3 reads TGTGCTAGTGGTTTGGTACGGGGACAGGGATTAACTAATGAAAAACTGTTTTTT. This codes for CASGLVRGQGLTNEKLFF. The full variable domain, completed using reference TRBV12-5 and TRBJ1-4, is DARVTQTPRHKVTEMGQEVTMRCQPILGHNTVFWYRQTMMQGLELLAYFRNRAPLDDSGMPKDRFSAEMPDATLATLKIQPSEPRDSAVYFCASGLVRGQGLTNEKLFFGSGTQLSVL.

This chain connects TRBV4-2 to TRBJ1-2; 10 nucleotides agree with TRBD1. The V gene's germline CDR1 is LGHNA and CDR2 YNFKEQ. The J segment lost 3 bases and the V segment lost 1 base, leaving 5 bases of the junction unmatched. There are 16 residues in the CDR3. CDR3 sequence (DNA): TGTGCCAGCAGCCAAGGTTCCGGGACAGGGGACTATGGCTACACCTTC. Its protein product is CASSQGSGTGDYGYTF.

The chain combines TRBV25-1 with TRBJ2-3, with TRBD2 matching over 11 bases. Losses at the gene ends were 6 bases for V and 2 bases for J; bases not matched to a gene: 7. CDR1 is MGHDK and CDR2 is SYGVNS in the germline V gene. This CDR3 region has 16 residues. The CDR3 spells CASRKGTSGFTDTQYF. CDR3 DNA: TGTGCCAGCAGGAAAGGGACTAGCGGTTTCACAGATACGCAGTATTTT.

This sequence joins TRBV28 and TRBJ1-2, with a tentative D call TRBD1 (5 bases). CDR3 length equals 14 residues. CDR1 MDHEN and CDR2 SYDVKM come from the germline V gene. With 3 bases removed from V and 1 base from J, the gap between germline ends came to 9 bases. CDR3 bases: TGTGCCAGCAGTTTCTGGGGGAATAACTATGGCTACACCTTC. Amino acid sequence: CASSFWGNNYGYTF.

The V call is TRBV19, the J call TRBJ2-7, with 9 bases that match TRBD2. V dropped 3 bases and J dropped 2; count of bases not matched to a gene: 5. The CDR3 is 15 amino acids. Germline lookup yields CDR1 LNHDA and CDR2 SQIVND (reference sequence). This CDR3 is CASSIGLAGTYEQYF. Written as DNA, the CDR3 is TGTGCCAGTAGTATTGGTCTAGCGGGAACCTACGAGCAGTACTTC.

The chain couples TRBV19 to TRBJ2-2, with TRBD2 matching over 9 bases. Germline assignment: CDR1 LNHDA and CDR2 SQIVND (reference sequence). The CDR3 totals 18 residues. V gave up 5 bases and J gave up 2 bases; unmatched junction bases: 12. CDR3 DNA: TGTGCCAGTAGTTCCAGGGTCGCTAGCGGGGATAACACCGGGGAGCTGTTTTTT. Encoded protein: CASSSRVASGDNTGELFF.

The rearrangement uses TRBV6-4 and TRBJ2-1; D remains ambiguous. Deletions cut 2 bases from V and 4 bases from J, with 9 bases between. This CDR3 has 14 amino acids. The germline CDR1 and CDR2 sequences are MRHNA and SNTAGT. CDR3 sequence: CASSDRPGYNEQFF. The CDR3, as DNA: TGTGCCAGCAGTGACAGGCCGGGTTACAATGAGCAGTTCTTC.

V usage is TRBV7-6 and J usage is TRBJ2-7, with 7 bases fitting TRBD1. Per the germline V gene, CDR1 is SGHVS and CDR2 is FNYEAQ. CDR3 length: 17 residues. V trimming: 0 bases; J trimming: 2 bases; junction bases outside the gene matches: 10. In nucleotides, the CDR3 is TGTGCCAGCAGCTTAGCGACGTCCGACAGGGACCCCTACGAGCAGTACTTC. Encoded protein: CASSLATSDRDPYEQYF.

This sequence joins TRBV5-6 and TRBJ1-5; 8 positions agree with TRBD1. V trimming: 4 bases; J trimming: 2 bases; junction bases outside the gene matches: 5. Germline loops: CDR1 SGHDT, CDR2 YYEEEE. CDR3 length equals 15 residues. The CDR3 loop reads CASSRTGTGNQPQHF. In DNA, the CDR3 is TGTGCCAGCAGCCGGACAGGGACGGGCAATCAGCCCCAGCATTTT.

The chain has TRBV11-2 and TRBJ1-5; D is possibly TRBD1 (5 bases). The CDR3 runs to 16 residues. Germline CDR1 is SGHAT and CDR2 is FQNNGV. V was pared by 4 bases and J by 0 bases, with 13 bases between. CDR3: CASSYGTGYSNQPQHF. The CDR3 DNA follows: TGTGCCAGCAGCTACGGAACAGGTTATAGCAATCAGCCCCAGCATTTT.

In this sample, this clone turned up once. V and J are TRBV19 and TRBJ2-6; D ambiguous. CDR1 LNHDA and CDR2 SQIVND come from the germline V gene (reference sequence). The CDR3 consists of 14 residues. Trimming took 5 bases from V and 1 from J, leaving 6 bases between them. In DNA form, the CDR3 reads TGTGCCAGTAGTGGGCGTTCTGGGGCCAACGTCCTGACTTTC. Translated, it gives CASSGRSGANVLTF.

The rearrangement uses TRBV4-1 and TRBJ2-4; no definite D call. The CDR3 consists of 15 residues. CDR1 and CDR2 (germline): MGHRA, YSYEKL. V was clipped by 3 bases and J by 7 bases, with 16 bases between them. CDR3 sequence: CASSQPPRDGNIQYF. The CDR3 coding sequence is TGCGCCAGCAGCCAGCCTCCTAGGGATGGGAACATTCAGTACTTC.

As to this clone: The identical CDR3 is also encoded by other nucleotide sequences in the sample. The chain recombines TRBV6-1 with TRBJ2-3; 12 bases match TRBD2. V lost 5 bases, J lost 3 bases, and 3 bases stayed unmatched. Germline loops: CDR1 MNHNS, CDR2 SASEGT. The CDR3 extends over 15 amino acids. The CDR3 coding sequence is TGTGCCAGCAGTCCACTAGCGGGGGGTACAGATACGCAGTATTTT. Translated, it gives CASSPLAGGTDTQYF.

The V gene is TRBV2, the J gene TRBJ1-5, with a weak D call TRBD1 (6 bases). Germline V gene sequence: CDR1 SNHLY, CDR2 FYNNEI. The CDR3 contains 14 residues. V gave up 3 bases and J gave up 5 bases, with 11 bases separating them. The CDR3 DNA reads TGTGCCAGCAGTGAGTCGGGGGGCTATCAGCCCCAGCATTTT. Its translation is CASSESGGYQPQHF.

The chain links TRBV27 to TRBJ2-1; 9 nucleotides match TRBD2. Trimming removed 5 bases from V and 7 bases from J; junction bases left unmatched: 9. CDR1 and CDR2 from the germline V gene are MNHEY and SMNVEV (reference sequence). The CDR3 sequence is 15 residues long. CDR3 region: CASSPQGLAGNEQFF. The CDR3 DNA is TGTGCCAGCAGTCCCCAGGGACTAGCAGGTAATGAGCAGTTCTTC.

Worth noting for this clone: This CDR3 is also generated by other DNA sequences in the sample. The chain is built from TRBV28 and TRBJ2-7, with D perhaps TRBD2 (5 bases). The CDR3 loop spans 12 amino acids. The germline V gene encodes CDR1 MDHEN and CDR2 SYDVKM. The V gene lost 3 bases and the J gene lost 6 bases, with 9 bases spanning the gap. CDR3 sequence: CASSFRGIEQYF. The CDR3 nucleotides read TGTGCCAGCAGTTTCCGGGGAATCGAGCAGTACTTC.

The chain couples TRBV20-1 to TRBJ1-1, with D uncertain. This CDR3 has 11 amino acids. Trimming took off 5 bases at V and 10 bases at J, with 14 bases between the two ends. The germline gives CDR1 DFQATT, CDR2 SNEGSKA (reference sequence). CDR3 coding DNA: TGCAGTGCTCCCGGGGTCCTGGGAGCTTTCTTT. Translated: CSAPGVLGAFF.

The chain carries TRBV5-1 and TRBJ2-3, with 11 bases matching TRBD2. J was trimmed by 2 bases and V by 4 bases; bases with no gene match: 6. The CDR3 is 16 residues long. Per germline, CDR1 SGHRS and CDR2 YFSETQ. For the CDR3, the DNA is TGCGCCAGCAGCCCAATAGCGGGGGGGAACACAGATACGCAGTATTTT. The encoded protein is CASSPIAGGNTDTQYF.

This chain connects TRBV13 to TRBJ1-4, with TRBD1 identical over 10 bases. This CDR3 region has 15 residues. With V trimmed by 4 bases and J by 5 bases, 4 bases remained unmatched. Germline V gene data show CDR1 as PRHDT and CDR2 as FYEKMQ (reference sequence). CDR3 bases: TGTGCCAGCAGCTCGCCGGGACAGGGGAATGAAAAACTGTTTTTT. Translating it yields CASSSPGQGNEKLFF.

This sequence joins TRBV5-1 and TRBJ2-3; D is ambiguous. From germline, CDR1 is SGHRS and CDR2 YFSETQ. V was cut by 3 bases and J by 2 bases, with 13 bases left in between. This CDR3 spans 15 amino acids. CDR3 nucleotides: TGCGCCAGCAGCTCCCTGAGTAGTTCCACAGATACGCAGTATTTT. Protein sequence: CASSSLSSSTDTQYF.